The rows below give T cell receptor beta chains drawn from one sample of a study of blood T cells in healthy people across ages. TCRdb processed the 5' RACE reads anew with MiXCR; each CDR3 protein has one entry. This sample yields around 790,000 distinct CDR3 sequences, of which 40% to 50% are seen a single time; roughly 19% belongs to the top ten. The specimen sequenced was blood. All receptors come from a man aged 60-69 years in good health. Both conserved end residues are part of each CDR3. D genes are given only for firm matches.

J gene: NA; D gene: NA; V gene: TRBV18; CDR3 protein: CASSPTGQVGYEQYF
J gene: TRBJ2-2; D gene: NA; V gene: TRBV6-2/TRBV6-3; CDR3 protein: CASSYPPGASGYTGELFF
J gene: TRBJ1-1; D gene: NA; V gene: TRBV6-2/TRBV6-3; CDR3 protein: CASNNHENTEAFF
J gene: TRBJ1-4; D gene: NA; V gene: TRBV12-3/TRBV12-4; CDR3 protein: CASSLQAWREKLFF
J gene: TRBJ2-7; D gene: NA; V gene: TRBV20-1; CDR3 protein: CSARGAGSEQYF
J gene: TRBJ1-1; D gene: TRBD1; V gene: TRBV7-2; CDR3 protein: CASSISGQPYTEAFF
J gene: TRBJ2-7; D gene: NA; V gene: TRBV7-2; CDR3 protein: CASRHRDSYEQYF
J gene: TRBJ1-1; D gene: TRBD1; V gene: TRBV9; CDR3 protein: CASSPTGTGKTEAFF
J gene: TRBJ2-7; D gene: TRBD1; V gene: TRBV11-2; CDR3 protein: CASSLGRGDRVTYF
J gene: TRBJ2-7; D gene: TRBD2; V gene: TRBV7-2; CDR3 protein: CASSLSGSVGEQYF
J gene: TRBJ2-4; D gene: NA; V gene: TRBV28; CDR3 protein: CASSHDGIAKNIQYF
J gene: TRBJ2-1; D gene: NA; V gene: TRBV4-1; CDR3 protein: CASSLGPPGLGTANYNEQFF
J gene: TRBJ2-5; D gene: NA; V gene: TRBV14; CDR3 protein: CASSRADQETQYF
J gene: TRBJ2-3; D gene: NA; V gene: TRBV7-2; CDR3 protein: CASSLPGYTDTQYF
J gene: TRBJ2-5; D gene: TRBD2; V gene: TRBV13; CDR3 protein: CASSFRLAGELGEQYF
J gene: TRBJ1-4; D gene: NA; V gene: TRBV3-1; CDR3 protein: CASSRGSPGEKLFF
J gene: TRBJ1-5; D gene: TRBD1; V gene: TRBV6-2/TRBV6-3; CDR3 protein: CASWNPTGTGQPQHF
J gene: TRBJ2-1; D gene: TRBD1; V gene: TRBV20-1; CDR3 protein: CSAVQPGQGFNEQFF
J gene: TRBJ2-1; D gene: NA; V gene: TRBV7-9; CDR3 protein: CASSLIPGRDEQFF
J gene: TRBJ2-5; D gene: TRBD1; V gene: TRBV7-2; CDR3 protein: CASGHRQGGKYF
J gene: TRBJ2-7; D gene: NA; V gene: TRBV7-2; CDR3 protein: CASSLQPGTYEQYF
J gene: TRBJ2-1; D gene: TRBD2; V gene: TRBV29-1; CDR3 protein: CSVRAGRGEQFF
J gene: TRBJ2-1; D gene: TRBD1; V gene: TRBV7-2; CDR3 protein: CASSSSRGLYNEQFF
J gene: TRBJ1-1; D gene: NA; V gene: TRBV6-7; CDR3 protein: CASSPHRVTEAFF
J gene: TRBJ2-3; D gene: TRBD1; V gene: TRBV20-1; CDR3 protein: CSAREKGAITDTQYF
J gene: TRBJ2-1; D gene: NA; V gene: TRBV29-1; CDR3 protein: CSVDENRALHTEQFF
J gene: TRBJ2-7; D gene: NA; V gene: TRBV12-3/TRBV12-4; CDR3 protein: CASSRPGSPYEQYF
J gene: TRBJ2-1; D gene: TRBD2; V gene: TRBV6-5; CDR3 protein: CASSYPRGGYNEQFF
J gene: TRBJ2-5; D gene: TRBD2; V gene: TRBV6-2/TRBV6-3; CDR3 protein: CASTELRGGGETQYF
J gene: TRBJ1-2; D gene: NA; V gene: TRBV19; CDR3 protein: CATGIGEESYGYTF
J gene: TRBJ2-3; D gene: TRBD2; V gene: TRBV6-6; CDR3 protein: CASSSLAGRTDTQYF
J gene: TRBJ1-6; D gene: NA; V gene: TRBV13; CDR3 protein: CASSARGQHYNSPLHF
J gene: TRBJ2-7; D gene: NA; V gene: TRBV20-1; CDR3 protein: CSARERGYSYEQYF
J gene: TRBJ1-2; D gene: TRBD1; V gene: TRBV12-3/TRBV12-4; CDR3 protein: CASSLKTGVNYGYTF
J gene: TRBJ2-1; D gene: TRBD2; V gene: TRBV27; CDR3 protein: CASSPSGGLSSYNEQFF
J gene: TRBJ2-7; D gene: NA; V gene: TRBV20-1; CDR3 protein: CSAPRDFNSYEQYF
J gene: TRBJ1-2; D gene: NA; V gene: TRBV27; CDR3 protein: CASSVSGDYNYGYTF